This TCR beta chain derives from a study of CD8+ T cells in alopecia areata. At the level of the study: Treated patients swallowed 5 to 10 mg of oral tofacitinib twice daily.

Trimming took off 5 bases at V and 8 bases at J, with 16 bases between the two ends. The CDR3 spans 14 residues. The germline V gene encodes CDR1 SNHLY and CDR2 FYNNEI. Study results and limitations: Clarity of TCR sharing across patients fell short of that in mice, possibly HLA-related. Across lesional scalp, and particularly alopecia totalis/universalis, clonality surpassed that of normal scalp.

This clone has a handful of counts. Antigen: not known. After isolation, RNA underwent reverse transcription to generate cDNA as the sequencing template. Repertoires were generated with immunoSEQ multiplex PCR, while TCRdb's copy carries only in-frame clones and drops some. Of 150,000 to 200,000 clones listed, roughly 60% were seen once; the top ten hold roughly 1.7%. As part of sample collection, lesional scalp punch biopsies and peripheral blood were taken from alopecia areata patients. This TCR was sampled from a human donor with alopecia areata. V usage is TRBV2 and J usage is TRBJ2-1, with a weak D call TRBD2 (6 bases). The sample was CD4+ T cells sorted from blood, taken at week 0. CDR3 bases: TGTGCCAGCAGTACGAGGCGGGGCGGGCATGAGCAGTTCTTC. Translating it yields CASSTRRGGHEQFF.